This T cell receptor beta chain is drawn from a study of OX40 agonist ivuxolimab in advanced cancers. Study information: It was permissible to have had prior anti-PD-1, anti-PD-L1 or anti-CTLA-4 therapy, and less than 45% had some. Three patients responded partially, comprising one with hepatocellular carcinoma and two with cutaneous melanoma.

Germline V gene data show CDR1 as LGHNA and CDR2 as YSLEER. The CDR3 spans 15 residues. Between the trimmed V and J ends, which lost 0 bases and 6 bases, there was a span of 11 bases. The repertoire was sequenced with immunoSEQ multiplex PCR; TCRdb's copy has only in-frame clones and lacks some. The sample contains some 71,000 clones, about nine tenths of which appear only once. This clone was counted only a few times. Antigen specificity is unknown. Study results and limitations: The 0.1-3.0 mg/kg partial responders had among the lowest clonal expansion. CD8+ T cells (on average) carried more expanded clones than CD4+ T cells.

V usage is TRBV4-3 and J usage is TRBJ1-4; D might be TRBD1 (5 bases). The origin of this receptor is an adult with an advanced solid tumor such as melanoma, head and neck, liver or kidney cancer. The sequencing here drew on CD4+ or CD8+ T cells sorted from blood, taken in a trial of the OX40 agonist ivuxolimab. DNA for the CDR3: TGCGCCAGCAGCCAAGATGCCGGGACTTATGAAAAACTGTTTTTT. The encoded protein is CASSQDAGTYEKLFF.